This passage covers 3 T cell receptor beta chains from one sample sequenced in a study of T cell changes during pregnancy in multiple sclerosis (dated by TCRdb to about 2019). Library method: the immunoSEQ multiplex PCR assay. TCRdb's version of the immuneACCESS table is confined to in-frame rearrangements and falls short of the full clone set. An unresolved V gene accounts for under half of the shortfall where checked; the remainder is of unknown origin. Recorded for this sample are tens of thousands of clones; approximately 92% of them occurred a single time. The ten biggest clones cover 2% of the sample. The sample in question was peripheral blood, obtained in the second trimester of pregnancy. These receptors were collected from a female donor with multiple sclerosis, enrolled in a pregnancy study.

The V and J genes are TRBV30 and TRBJ1-1; 10 bases align to TRBD1. This CDR3 spans 13 amino acids. The V gene end was trimmed by 5 bases and the J gene end by 5 bases; junction bases not matched to a gene: 5. The germline CDR1 and CDR2 sequences are GTSNPN and SVGIG (reference sequence). CDR3 sequence: CAWDRGRNTEAFF. The CDR3, as DNA: TGTGCCTGGGACAGGGGGCGGAATACTGAAGCTTTCTTT. Filled out from reference TRBV30 and TRBJ1-1, the complete variable domain reads SQTIHQWPATLVQPVGSPLSLECTVEGTSNPNLYWYRQAAGRGLQLLFYSVGIGQISSEVPQNLSASRPQDRQFILSSKKLLLSDSGFYLCAWDRGRNTEAFFGQGTRLTVV.

V and J are TRBV5-6 and TRBJ1-6; 8 bases fit TRBD1. Per the germline V gene, CDR1 is SGHDT and CDR2 is YYEEEE. The CDR3 length is 15 residues. V lost 0 bases to trimming and J lost 10 bases; unmatched junction nucleotides: 6. The CDR3 loop is CASSLVQGDSSPLHF. The CDR3 nucleotides read TGTGCCAGCAGCTTGGTACAGGGGGATAGCTCACCCCTCCACTTT.

As to this clone: One junction end does not reproduce the germline sequence, and a read error may be involved. The V call is TRBV9, the J call TRBJ2-7; tentative D call: TRBD2 (6 bases). The CDR3 extends over 13 amino acids. Germline CDR1 reads SGDLS; CDR2 reads YYNGEE. The CDR3 is CASSVEVIGPGVF. The DNA for the CDR3 is TGTGCCAGCAGCGTTGAGGTGATTGGGCCGGGGGTCTTC.